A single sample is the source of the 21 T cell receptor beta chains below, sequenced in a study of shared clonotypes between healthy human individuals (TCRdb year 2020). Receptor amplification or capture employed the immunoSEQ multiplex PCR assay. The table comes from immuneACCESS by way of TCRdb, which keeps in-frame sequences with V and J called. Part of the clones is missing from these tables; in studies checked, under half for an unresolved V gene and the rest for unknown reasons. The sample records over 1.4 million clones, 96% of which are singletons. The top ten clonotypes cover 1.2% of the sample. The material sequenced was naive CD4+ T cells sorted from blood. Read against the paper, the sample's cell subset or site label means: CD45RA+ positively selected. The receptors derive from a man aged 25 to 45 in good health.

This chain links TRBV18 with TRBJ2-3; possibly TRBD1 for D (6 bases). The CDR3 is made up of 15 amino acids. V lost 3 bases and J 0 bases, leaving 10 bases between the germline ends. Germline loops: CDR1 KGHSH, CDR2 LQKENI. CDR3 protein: CASSPSQGSTDTQYF. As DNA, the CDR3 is TGTGCCAGCTCACCTTCACAGGGTAGCACAGATACGCAGTATTTT.

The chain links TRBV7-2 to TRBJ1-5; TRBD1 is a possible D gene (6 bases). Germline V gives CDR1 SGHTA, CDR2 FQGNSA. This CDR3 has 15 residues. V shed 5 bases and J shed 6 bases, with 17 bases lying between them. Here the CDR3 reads CASSIGGKFGQPQHF. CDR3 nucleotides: TGTGCCAGCAGCATAGGGGGGAAGTTCGGTCAGCCCCAGCATTTT. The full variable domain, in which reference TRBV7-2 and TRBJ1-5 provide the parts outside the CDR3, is GAGVSQSPSNKVTEKGKDVELRCDPISGHTALYWYRQSLGQGLEFLIYFQGNSAPDKSGLPSDRFSAERTGGSVSTLTIQRTQQEDSAVYLCASSIGGKFGQPQHFGDGTRLSIL.

The CDR3 DNA is TGTGCCAGCAGCCCGGGGCCGGGCTATGGCTACACCTTC. Encoded protein: CASSPGPGYGYTF. The chain recombines TRBV11-3 with TRBJ1-2; tentatively, D is TRBD1 (5 bases). The germline gives CDR1 SGHNT, CDR2 YENEEA. This CDR3 region has 13 residues. V lost 5 bases and J 4 bases, leaving 11 bases between the germline ends.

CDR3 in amino acids: CASRPVGAGSYNEQFF. The CDR3 DNA follows: TGCGCCAGCAGACCCGTGGGGGCGGGATCCTACAATGAGCAGTTCTTC. V usage is TRBV5-1 and J usage is TRBJ2-1, with D perhaps given as TRBD1 or TRBD2 (6 bases each). In germline, CDR1 is SGHRS, CDR2 YFSETQ. The CDR3 totals 16 residues. Trimming removed 5 bases from V and 1 base from J, with 16 bases in between.

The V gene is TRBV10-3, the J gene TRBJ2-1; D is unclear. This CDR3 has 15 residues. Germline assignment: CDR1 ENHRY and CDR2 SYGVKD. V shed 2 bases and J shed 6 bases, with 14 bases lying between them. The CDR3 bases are TGTGCCATCAGTGAGGGGCAGAGTCTACTCAATGAGCAGTTCTTC. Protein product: CAISEGQSLLNEQFF.

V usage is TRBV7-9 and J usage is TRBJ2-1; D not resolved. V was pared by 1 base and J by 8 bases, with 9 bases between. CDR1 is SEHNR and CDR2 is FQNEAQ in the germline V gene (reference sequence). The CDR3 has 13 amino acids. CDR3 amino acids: CASSLDFWDEQFF. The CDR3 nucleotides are TGTGCCAGCAGCTTAGACTTCTGGGATGAGCAGTTCTTC.

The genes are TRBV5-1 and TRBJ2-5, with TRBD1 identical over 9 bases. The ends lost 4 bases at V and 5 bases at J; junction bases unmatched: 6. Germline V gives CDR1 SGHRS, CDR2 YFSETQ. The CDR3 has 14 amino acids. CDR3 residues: CASSGTGGSETQYF. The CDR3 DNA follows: TGCGCCAGCAGCGGAACAGGGGGCAGTGAGACCCAGTACTTC.

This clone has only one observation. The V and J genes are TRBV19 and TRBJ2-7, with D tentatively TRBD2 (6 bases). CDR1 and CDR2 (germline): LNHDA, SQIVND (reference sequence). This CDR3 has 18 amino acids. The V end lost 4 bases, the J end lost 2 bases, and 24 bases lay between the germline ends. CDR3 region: CASSTHTSAGSSPYEQYF. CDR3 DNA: TGTGCCAGTAGTACCCACACATCGGCGGGAAGCTCACCCTACGAGCAGTACTTC.

CDR3 nucleotides: TGCGCCAGCAGCCCACAACAGGGGAAATACAATGAGCAGTTCTTC. This translates into CASSPQQGKYNEQFF. The chain has TRBV5-1 and TRBJ2-1, with 7 positions matching TRBD1. The CDR3 extends over 15 amino acids. Germline V gene data show CDR1 as SGHRS and CDR2 as YFSETQ. Unmatched junction bases numbered 8, after V lost 4 bases and J lost 4 bases.

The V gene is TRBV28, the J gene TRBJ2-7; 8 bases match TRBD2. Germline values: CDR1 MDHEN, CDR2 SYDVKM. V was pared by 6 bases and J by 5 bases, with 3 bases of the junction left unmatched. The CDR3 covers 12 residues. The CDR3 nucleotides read TGTGCCAGCAGCCACGGGGGGGACGAGCAGTACTTC. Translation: CASSHGGDEQYF.

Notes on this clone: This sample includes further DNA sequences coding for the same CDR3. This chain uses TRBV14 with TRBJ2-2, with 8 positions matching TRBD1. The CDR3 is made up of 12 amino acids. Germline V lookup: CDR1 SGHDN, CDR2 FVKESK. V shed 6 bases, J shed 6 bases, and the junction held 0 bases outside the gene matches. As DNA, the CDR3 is TGTGCCAGCAGACAGGGGGCCGGGGAGCTGTTTTTT. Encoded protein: CASRQGAGELFF.

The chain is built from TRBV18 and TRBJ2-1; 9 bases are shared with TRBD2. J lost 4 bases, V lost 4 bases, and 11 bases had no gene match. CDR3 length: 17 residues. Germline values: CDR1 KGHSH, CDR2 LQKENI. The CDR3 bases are TGTGCCAGCTCACAGGCACCCGTGACTAGCGGATACAATGAGCAGTTCTTC. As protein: CASSQAPVTSGYNEQFF.

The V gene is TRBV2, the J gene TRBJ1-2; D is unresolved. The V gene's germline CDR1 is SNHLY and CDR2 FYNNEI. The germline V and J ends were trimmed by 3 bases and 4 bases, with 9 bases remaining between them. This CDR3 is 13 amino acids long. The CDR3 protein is CASSDTMGYGYTF. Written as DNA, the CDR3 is TGTGCCAGCAGTGATACAATGGGCTATGGCTACACCTTC.

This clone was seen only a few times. CDR3 protein: CAWSVLSEAFF. CDR3 coding DNA: TGTGCCTGGAGTGTACTGTCTGAAGCTTTCTTT. The gene calls are TRBV30 and TRBJ1-1, with D unresolved. The V and J ends lost 0 bases and 6 bases respectively, with 5 bases between them. CDR1 and CDR2 (germline): GTSNPN, SVGIG (reference sequence). The CDR3 sequence is 11 residues long.

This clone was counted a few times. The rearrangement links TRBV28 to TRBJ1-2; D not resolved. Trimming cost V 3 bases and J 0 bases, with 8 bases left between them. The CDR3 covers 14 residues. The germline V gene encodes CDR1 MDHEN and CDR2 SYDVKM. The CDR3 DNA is TGTGCCAGCAGTTTCGGAGATTCTAACTATGGCTACACCTTC. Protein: CASSFGDSNYGYTF.

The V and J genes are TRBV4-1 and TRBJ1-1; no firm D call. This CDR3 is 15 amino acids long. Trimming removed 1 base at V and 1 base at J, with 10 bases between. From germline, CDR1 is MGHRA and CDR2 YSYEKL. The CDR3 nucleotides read TGCGCCAGCAGCCAAGTTGGCGTTTCGAACACTGAAGCTTTCTTT. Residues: CASSQVGVSNTEAFF.

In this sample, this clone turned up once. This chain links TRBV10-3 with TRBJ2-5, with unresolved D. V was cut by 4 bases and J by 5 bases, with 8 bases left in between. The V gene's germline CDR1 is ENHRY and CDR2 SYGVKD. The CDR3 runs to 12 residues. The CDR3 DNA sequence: TGTGCCATCAGTGGAAATGAGGAGACCCAGTACTTC. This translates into CAISGNEETQYF.

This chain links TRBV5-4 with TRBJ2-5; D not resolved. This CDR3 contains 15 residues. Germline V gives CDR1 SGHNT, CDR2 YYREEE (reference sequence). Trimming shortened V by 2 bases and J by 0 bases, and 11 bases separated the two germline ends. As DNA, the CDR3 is TGTGCCAGCAGCTTCAGGCCGACCGACCAAGAGACCCAGTACTTC. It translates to CASSFRPTDQETQYF.

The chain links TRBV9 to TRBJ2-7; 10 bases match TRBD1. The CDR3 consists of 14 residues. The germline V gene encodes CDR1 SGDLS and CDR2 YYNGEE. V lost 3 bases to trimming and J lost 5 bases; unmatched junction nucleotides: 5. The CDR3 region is CASSAGQGGHEQYF. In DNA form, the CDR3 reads TGTGCCAGCAGCGCCGGACAGGGGGGACACGAGCAGTACTTC.

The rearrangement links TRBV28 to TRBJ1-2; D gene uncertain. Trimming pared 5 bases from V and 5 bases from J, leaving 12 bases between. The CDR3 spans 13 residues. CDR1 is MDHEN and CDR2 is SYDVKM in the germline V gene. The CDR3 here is CASSSNIPYGYTF. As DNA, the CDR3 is TGTGCCAGCAGTAGCAACATACCGTATGGCTACACCTTC.

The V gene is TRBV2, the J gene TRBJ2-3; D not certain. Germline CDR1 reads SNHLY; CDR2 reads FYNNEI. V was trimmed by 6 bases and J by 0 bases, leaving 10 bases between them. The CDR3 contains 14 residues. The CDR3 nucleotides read TGTGCCAGCAGCGGGCAGTCTAGCACAGATACGCAGTATTTT. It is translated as CASSGQSSTDTQYF.